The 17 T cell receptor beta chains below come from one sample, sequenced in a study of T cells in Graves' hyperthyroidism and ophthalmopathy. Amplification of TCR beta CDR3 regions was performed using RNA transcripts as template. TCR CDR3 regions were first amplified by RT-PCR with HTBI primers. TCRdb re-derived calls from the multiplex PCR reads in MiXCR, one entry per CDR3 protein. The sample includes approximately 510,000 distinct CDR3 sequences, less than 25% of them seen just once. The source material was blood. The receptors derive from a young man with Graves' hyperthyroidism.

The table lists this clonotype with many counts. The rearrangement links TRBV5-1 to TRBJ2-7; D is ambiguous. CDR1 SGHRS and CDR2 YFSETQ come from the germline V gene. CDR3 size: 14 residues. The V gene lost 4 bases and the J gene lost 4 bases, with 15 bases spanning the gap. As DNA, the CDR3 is TGCGCCAGCAGCCCCGACCCGGGTCAATACGAGCAGTACTTC. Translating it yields CASSPDPGQYEQYF.

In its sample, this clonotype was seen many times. The CDR3 bases are TGTGCCAGCTCACCACGGCCTGTCGGAAACACCATATATTTT. The encoded protein is CASSPRPVGNTIYF. This rearrangement joins TRBV18 to TRBJ1-3; D uncertain. V was trimmed by 1 base and J by 4 bases, leaving 8 bases between them. The CDR3 length is 14 residues. The germline V gene has CDR1 KGHSH and CDR2 LQKENI.

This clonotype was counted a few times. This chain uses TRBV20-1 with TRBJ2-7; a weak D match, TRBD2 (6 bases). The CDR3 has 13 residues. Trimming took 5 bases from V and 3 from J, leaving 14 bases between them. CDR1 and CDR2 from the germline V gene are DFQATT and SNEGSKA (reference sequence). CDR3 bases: TGCAGTGCTCCCGGGACTGGATACTACGAGCAGTACTTC. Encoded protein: CSAPGTGYYEQYF.

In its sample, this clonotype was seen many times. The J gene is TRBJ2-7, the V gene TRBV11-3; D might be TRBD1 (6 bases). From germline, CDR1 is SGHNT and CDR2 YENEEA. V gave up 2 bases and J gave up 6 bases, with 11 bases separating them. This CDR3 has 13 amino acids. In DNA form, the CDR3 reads TGTGCCAGCAGCTTATTCGACAGGCCCGAGCAGTACTTC. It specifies CASSLFDRPEQYF.

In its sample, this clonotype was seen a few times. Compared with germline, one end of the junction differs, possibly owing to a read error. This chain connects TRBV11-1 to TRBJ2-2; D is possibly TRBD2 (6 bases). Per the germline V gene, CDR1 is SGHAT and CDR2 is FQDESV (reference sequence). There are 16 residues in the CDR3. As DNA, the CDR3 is TGTGCCAGCAGCCCCGGGGAAATCTGGAACACCGGGGGGCTGTTTTTT. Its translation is CASSPGEIWNTGGLFF.

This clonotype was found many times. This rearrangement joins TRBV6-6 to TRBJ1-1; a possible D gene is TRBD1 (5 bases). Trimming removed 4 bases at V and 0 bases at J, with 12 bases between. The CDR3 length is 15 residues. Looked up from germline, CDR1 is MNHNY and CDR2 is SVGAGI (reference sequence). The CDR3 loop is CASSSEGTMNTEAFF. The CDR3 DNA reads TGTGCCAGCAGTTCAGAAGGGACTATGAACACTGAAGCTTTCTTT.

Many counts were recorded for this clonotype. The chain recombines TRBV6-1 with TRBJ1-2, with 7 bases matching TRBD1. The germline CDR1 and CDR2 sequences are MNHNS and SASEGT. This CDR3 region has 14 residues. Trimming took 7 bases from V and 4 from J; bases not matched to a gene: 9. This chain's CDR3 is CASTRTGESYGYTF. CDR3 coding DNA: TGTGCCAGCACCCGGACAGGAGAAAGCTATGGCTACACCTTC.

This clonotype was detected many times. CDR3 DNA: TGCGCCAGCAGCCCCGTGGGGACAGGGGCCTACGAGCAGTACTTC. Protein product: CASSPVGTGAYEQYF. The J gene is TRBJ2-7, the V gene TRBV5-1; TRBD1 matches 10 bases. Per germline, CDR1 SGHRS and CDR2 YFSETQ. J gave up 2 bases and V 4 bases, and 6 bases lay outside the gene matches. This CDR3 has 15 residues. Full variable domain (missing parts from reference TRBV5-1 and TRBJ2-7): KAGVTQTPRYLIKTRGQQVTLSCSPISGHRSVSWYQQTPGQGLQFLFEYFSETQRNKGNFPGRFSGRQFSNSRSEMNVSTLELGDSALYLCASSPVGTGAYEQYFGPGTRLTVT.

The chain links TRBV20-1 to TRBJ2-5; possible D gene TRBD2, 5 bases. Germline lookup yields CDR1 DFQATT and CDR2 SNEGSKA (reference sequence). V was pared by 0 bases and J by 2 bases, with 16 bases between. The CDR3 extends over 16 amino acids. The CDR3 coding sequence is TGCAGTGCTAGAGATATCGCCCGGGGTGCACAAGAGACCCAGTACTTC. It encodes CSARDIARGAQETQYF.

This chain's CDR3 is CASRELGNTEAFF. The DNA for the CDR3 is TGCGCCAGCAGGGAACTGGGGAACACTGAAGCTTTCTTT. The chain is built from TRBV5-1 and TRBJ1-1; D call uncertain. Trimming removed 5 bases at V and 1 base at J, with 9 bases between. The CDR3 extends over 13 amino acids. Looked up from germline, CDR1 is SGHRS and CDR2 is YFSETQ.

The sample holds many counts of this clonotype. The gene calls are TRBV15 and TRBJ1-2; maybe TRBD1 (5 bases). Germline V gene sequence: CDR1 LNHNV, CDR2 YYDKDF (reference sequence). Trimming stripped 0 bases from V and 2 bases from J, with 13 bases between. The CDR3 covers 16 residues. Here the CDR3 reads CATSRDRGDPNYGYTF. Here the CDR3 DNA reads TGTGCCACCAGCAGAGATCGAGGGGATCCCAACTATGGCTACACCTTC. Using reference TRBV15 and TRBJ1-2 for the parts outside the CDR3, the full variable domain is DAMVIQNPRYQVTQFGKPVTLSCSQTLNHNVMYWYQQKSSQAPKLLFHYYDKDFNNEADTPDNFQSRRPNTSFCFLDIRSPGLGDTAMYLCATSRDRGDPNYGYTFGSGTRLTVV.

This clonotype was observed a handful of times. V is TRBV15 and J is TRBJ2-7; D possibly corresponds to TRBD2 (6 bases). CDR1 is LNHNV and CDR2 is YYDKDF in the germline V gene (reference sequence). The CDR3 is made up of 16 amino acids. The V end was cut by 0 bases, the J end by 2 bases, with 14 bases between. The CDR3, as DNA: TGTGCCACCAGCAGAGATCATGGGGACTCCGCCTACGAGCAGTACTTC. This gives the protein CATSRDHGDSAYEQYF.

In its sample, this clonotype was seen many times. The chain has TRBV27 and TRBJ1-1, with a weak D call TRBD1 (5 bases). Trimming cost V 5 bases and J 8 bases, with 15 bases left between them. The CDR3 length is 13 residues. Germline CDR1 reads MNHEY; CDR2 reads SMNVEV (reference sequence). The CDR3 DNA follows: TGTGCCAGCAGTCTCCAGGGACCACCGGAAGCTTTCTTT. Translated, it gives CASSLQGPPEAFF.

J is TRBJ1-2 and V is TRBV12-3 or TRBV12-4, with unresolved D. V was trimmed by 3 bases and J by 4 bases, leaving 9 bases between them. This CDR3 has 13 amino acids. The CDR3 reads CASSFGEAYGYTF. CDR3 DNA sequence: TGTGCCAGCAGTTTTGGGGAAGCCTATGGCTACACCTTC.

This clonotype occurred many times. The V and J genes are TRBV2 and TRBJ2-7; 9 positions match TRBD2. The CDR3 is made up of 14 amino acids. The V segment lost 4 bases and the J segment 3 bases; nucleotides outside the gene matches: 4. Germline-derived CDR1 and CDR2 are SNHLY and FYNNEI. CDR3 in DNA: TGTGCCAGCAGTGGGGATAGCGGGGGCTACGAGCAGTACTTC. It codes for CASSGDSGGYEQYF. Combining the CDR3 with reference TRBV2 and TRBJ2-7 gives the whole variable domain EPEVTQTPSHQVTQMGQEVILRCVPISNHLYFYWYRQILGQKVEFLVSFYNNEISEKSEIFDDQFSVERPDGSNFTLKIRSTKLEDSAMYFCASSGDSGGYEQYFGPGTRLTVT.

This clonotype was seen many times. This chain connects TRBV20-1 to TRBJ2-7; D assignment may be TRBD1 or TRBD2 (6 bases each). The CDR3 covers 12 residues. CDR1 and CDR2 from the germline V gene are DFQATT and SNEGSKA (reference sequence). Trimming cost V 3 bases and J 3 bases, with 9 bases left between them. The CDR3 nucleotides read TGCAGTGCTAGGCGGGACAACTACGAGCAGTACTTC. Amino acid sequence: CSARRDNYEQYF.

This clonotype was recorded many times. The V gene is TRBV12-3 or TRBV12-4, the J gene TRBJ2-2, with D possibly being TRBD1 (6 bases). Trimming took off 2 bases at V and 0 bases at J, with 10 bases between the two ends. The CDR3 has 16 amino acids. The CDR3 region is CASSLLDRSNTGELFF. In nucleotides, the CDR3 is TGTGCCAGCAGTTTACTGGACAGATCGAACACCGGGGAGCTGTTTTTT.